The clone carrying this T cell receptor beta chain was seen a few times. The antigen is unknown. Despite likely unrecorded immune exposures, the donors were nominally healthy at the time of sampling. The source of the sample is a study of cytomegalovirus exposure and HLA in healthy donors. Study-level findings and limits: The study found most TCR sequences rare, yet found some public TCRs in many donors. Researchers reported in a later analysis that common viral pathogens appeared linked to several top clusters.

Primers for the PCR totalled 60 Vbeta and 13 Jbeta. Authors' data handling: Counted up in a later analysis, unique TCR beta chains came to around 80 million, with roughly 11 million shared. Data came from immunoSEQ multiplex PCR; TCRdb stores just in-frame clones and leaves some out. D and trimming were read from the DNA, whereas the V and J calls and clone size are those reported in that table. The repertoire holds approximately 120,000 clones, about 81% seen once, with 1.1% in the top ten. V was clipped by 2 bases and J by 7 bases, with 9 bases between them. The CDR3 contains 14 residues. Looked up from germline, CDR1 is SGHAT and CDR2 is FQDESV (reference sequence).

The clonotype originates from a woman in her 30s in good health and CMV-seronegative. The sample consisted of PBMCs. This chain joins TRBV11-1 and TRBJ1-6, with D hard to call. The CDR3 DNA is TGTGCCAGCAGCTTATTTCCGGGAAATTCACCCCTCCACTTT. Translating gives CASSLFPGNSPLHF.